This passage covers 2 T cell receptor beta chains from one sample sequenced in a study of T cell responses to AZD1222 COVID-19 vaccine. TCRdb keeps only in-frame clones here, not all; method: immunoSEQ multiplex PCR. The repertoire holds roughly 170,000 clones, approximately 91% seen once, with around 1.8% in the top ten. The sequences come from peripheral blood, collected on day 0 of AZD1222 vaccination. These TCRs come from an adult in good health.

V and J are TRBV6-2 or TRBV6-3 and TRBJ1-5; no clear D gene. Trimming removed 4 bases at V and 6 bases at J, with 16 bases between. CDR1 is MNHEY, CDR2 SVGEGT, per germline. The length of the CDR3 is 15 residues. CDR3 in amino acids: CASSSLFIRGQPQHF. DNA of the CDR3: TGTGCCAGCAGTTCGCTTTTTATACGGGGTCAGCCCCAGCATTTT.

The V gene is TRBV12-3 or TRBV12-4, the J gene TRBJ2-2, with a weak D call TRBD2 (5 bases). The V end was cut by 6 bases, the J end by 5 bases, with 10 bases between. The CDR3 is 13 residues long. This CDR3 reads CASRPGDTGELFF. The CDR3 nucleotides read TGTGCCAGCAGACCCGGGGATACCGGGGAGCTGTTTTTT.